This TCR beta chain was obtained from a study of cytomegalovirus exposure and HLA in healthy donors. Turning to this clone: No antigen is known for it.

General study results and limits: An analysis that came later showed most CMV-associated TCR beta chains appearing HLA-restricted. Most sequenced TCRs were rare (though some public TCRs occurred in many donors). When presence/absence was analysed, sequencing depth was taken to be roughly uniform across donors.

Per the germline V gene, CDR1 is LGHNA and CDR2 is YNFKEQ. This CDR3 has 13 amino acids. Deletions cut 3 bases from V and 2 bases from J, with 5 bases between. The PCR contained 60 Vbeta and 13 Jbeta primers. Sequencing used immunoSEQ multiplex PCR; TCRdb keeps in-frame clones, though not all of them. The table shows about 190,000 clones, with about 80% occurring only once. The donors gave bone marrow, and they were healthy. The sequence was collected from a woman aged 25 to 39 in good health and CMV-seronegative. The chain links TRBV4-2 to TRBJ1-5; TRBD1 might be the D (5 bases). What was sequenced was PBMCs. CDR3 sequence reads: CASSQTGNQPQHF. In DNA form, the CDR3 reads TGTGCCAGCAGCCAGACAGGCAATCAGCCCCAGCATTTT.